This TCR beta chain emerged from a study of CD8 T cells in Susac syndrome. CDR3 length: 14 residues. Trimming took off 4 bases at V and 7 bases at J, with 19 bases between the two ends. CDR1 is GTSNPN and CDR2 is SVGIG in the germline V gene (reference sequence). The table lists this clonotype with a count of one. RNA in amounts of 0.5 to 1 ug was reverse transcribed with random hexamers. One entry per CDR3 protein results from TCRdb running MiXCR on the immunoSEQ multiplex PCR reads. The sample shows about 440,000 distinct CDR3 sequences, about 85% of them seen only once. The sequenced sample consisted of CD8+ T cells from PBMCs. This receptor was obtained from a human donor with multiple sclerosis. The V gene is TRBV30, the J gene TRBJ1-1; possibly TRBD1 for D (6 bases). DNA of the CDR3: TGTGCCTGGAACCCCATACTAGGGGGAGATGAAGCTTTCTTT. Translation gives CAWNPILGGDEAFF.